Listed below are T cell receptor beta chains from one sample, sequenced in a study of blood T cells in healthy people across ages. Each CDR3 protein is one row after TCRdb ran MiXCR on the 5' RACE reads. The sample carries about 1.8 million distinct CDR3 sequences, just under 50% recorded once. Input material: blood. The receptors shown here come from a woman in her thirties or forties in good health. CDR3s leave out the opening cysteine and the closing phenylalanine or tryptophan. Each record gives: J gene, CDR3 length, V gene, CDR3 protein.

j_call: TRBJ2-3
cdr3_length: 14
v_call: TRBV5-1
cdr3_aa: ASSRIIAGPTDTQY

j_call: TRBJ2-7
cdr3_length: 13
v_call: TRBV7-9
cdr3_aa: ASSPGLVSLDEQY

j_call: TRBJ2-1
cdr3_length: 13
v_call: TRBV28
cdr3_aa: ASSLWQGKENEQF

j_call: TRBJ2-2
cdr3_length: 11
v_call: TRBV20-1
cdr3_aa: SAPTSDTGELF

j_call: TRBJ2-1
cdr3_length: 13
v_call: TRBV29-1
cdr3_aa: SGLRGTGGHNEQF

j_call: TRBJ2-2
cdr3_length: 14
v_call: TRBV10-3
cdr3_aa: AISTAGGTNTGELF

j_call: TRBJ2-5
cdr3_length: 13
v_call: TRBV20-1
cdr3_aa: SAGLGAGIQETQY

j_call: TRBJ2-2
cdr3_length: 12
v_call: TRBV3-1
cdr3_aa: ASSQRGFAGELF

j_call: TRBJ2-1
cdr3_length: 12
v_call: TRBV5-6
cdr3_aa: ASGLTSKIDEQF

j_call: TRBJ2-7
cdr3_length: 9
v_call: TRBV6-2/TRBV6-3
cdr3_aa: ASSYGALQY

j_call: TRBJ2-1
cdr3_length: 14
v_call: TRBV7-3
cdr3_aa: ASSPSGGDAYNEQF

j_call: TRBJ2-3
cdr3_length: 17
v_call: TRBV24-1
cdr3_aa: ATSDRLPGTGGQGDTQY

j_call: TRBJ1-2
cdr3_length: 12
v_call: TRBV10-3
cdr3_aa: AISDDRSMYGYT

j_call: TRBJ2-4
cdr3_length: 14
v_call: TRBV6-4
cdr3_aa: ASSDGTGGTKNIQY

j_call: TRBJ2-3
cdr3_length: 11
v_call: TRBV6-2/TRBV6-3
cdr3_aa: ASSPHGGDTQY

j_call: TRBJ2-5
cdr3_length: 13
v_call: TRBV5-1
cdr3_aa: ASSSGASGYNEQY

j_call: TRBJ2-5
cdr3_length: 12
v_call: TRBV20-1
cdr3_aa: SATTSGTVETQY

j_call: TRBJ1-2
cdr3_length: 13
v_call: TRBV20-1
cdr3_aa: SARDEGLLDYGYT

j_call: TRBJ2-3
cdr3_length: 12
v_call: TRBV18
cdr3_aa: ASSRDGNTDTQY

j_call: TRBJ2-1
cdr3_length: 13
v_call: TRBV29-1
cdr3_aa: SVGTSGGGYNEQF

j_call: TRBJ1-2
cdr3_length: 11
v_call: TRBV27
cdr3_aa: ASSLSRGAGYT

j_call: TRBJ2-1
cdr3_length: 12
v_call: TRBV10-3
cdr3_aa: ASKREDSYNEQF

j_call: TRBJ1-2
cdr3_length: 12
v_call: TRBV15
cdr3_aa: ATTRGQGENGYT

j_call: TRBJ1-6
cdr3_length: 12
v_call: TRBV7-9
cdr3_aa: ASSPGGLSSPLH

j_call: TRBJ1-1
cdr3_length: 12
v_call: TRBV29-1
cdr3_aa: SVAGGGANTEAF

j_call: TRBJ2-3
cdr3_length: 13
v_call: TRBV27
cdr3_aa: ASTGGLAGVGTQY

j_call: TRBJ2-1
cdr3_length: 13
v_call: TRBV4-2
cdr3_aa: ASSQGLAGDNEQF

j_call: TRBJ1-1
cdr3_length: 14
v_call: TRBV4-3
cdr3_aa: ASSRPLRDKNTEAF

j_call: TRBJ2-3
cdr3_length: 15
v_call: TRBV7-6
cdr3_aa: ASSAFRLAGGSDTQY

j_call: TRBJ1-6
cdr3_length: 17
v_call: TRBV28
cdr3_aa: ASSLLRENTGRHSSPLH

j_call: TRBJ2-4
cdr3_length: 14
v_call: TRBV14
cdr3_aa: ASSQAYQGQGNIQY